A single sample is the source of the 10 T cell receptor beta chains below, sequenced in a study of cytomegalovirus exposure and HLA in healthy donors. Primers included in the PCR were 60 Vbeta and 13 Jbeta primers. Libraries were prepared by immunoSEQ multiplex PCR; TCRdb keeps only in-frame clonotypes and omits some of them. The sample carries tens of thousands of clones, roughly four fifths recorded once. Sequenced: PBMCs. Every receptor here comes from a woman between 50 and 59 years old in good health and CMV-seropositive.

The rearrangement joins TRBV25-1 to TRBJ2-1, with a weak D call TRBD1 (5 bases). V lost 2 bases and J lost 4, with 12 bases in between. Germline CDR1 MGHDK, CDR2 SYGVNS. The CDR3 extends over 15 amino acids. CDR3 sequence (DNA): TGTGCCAGCAGTGAAGGCAGGGCCTCTTACAATGAGCAGTTCTTC. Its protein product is CASSEGRASYNEQFF.

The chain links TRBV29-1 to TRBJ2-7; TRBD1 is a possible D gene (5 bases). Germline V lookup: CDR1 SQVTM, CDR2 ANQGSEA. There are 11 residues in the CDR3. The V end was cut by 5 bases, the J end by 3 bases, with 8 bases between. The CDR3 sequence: CSVPGIYEQYF. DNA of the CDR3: TGCAGCGTTCCAGGGATCTACGAGCAGTACTTC.

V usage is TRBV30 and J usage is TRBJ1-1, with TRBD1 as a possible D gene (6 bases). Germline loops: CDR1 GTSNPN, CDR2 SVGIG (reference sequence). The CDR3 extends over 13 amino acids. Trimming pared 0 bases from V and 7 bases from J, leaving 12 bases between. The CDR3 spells CAWSVRRGLEAFF. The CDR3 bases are TGTGCCTGGAGTGTACGCAGGGGTCTTGAAGCTTTCTTT.

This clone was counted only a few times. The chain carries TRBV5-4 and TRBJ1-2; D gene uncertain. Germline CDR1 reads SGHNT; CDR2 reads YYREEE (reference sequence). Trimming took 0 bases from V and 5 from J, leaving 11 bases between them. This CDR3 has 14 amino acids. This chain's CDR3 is CASSLDVESYGYTF. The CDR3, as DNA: TGTGCCAGCAGCTTGGACGTGGAGAGTTATGGCTACACCTTC.

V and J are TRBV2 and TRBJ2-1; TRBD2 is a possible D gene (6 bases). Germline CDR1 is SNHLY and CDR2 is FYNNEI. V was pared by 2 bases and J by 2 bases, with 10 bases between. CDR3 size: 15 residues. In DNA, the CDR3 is TGTGCCAGCAGTGAACCCGGGAGTCCCTACAATGAGCAGTTCTTC. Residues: CASSEPGSPYNEQFF.

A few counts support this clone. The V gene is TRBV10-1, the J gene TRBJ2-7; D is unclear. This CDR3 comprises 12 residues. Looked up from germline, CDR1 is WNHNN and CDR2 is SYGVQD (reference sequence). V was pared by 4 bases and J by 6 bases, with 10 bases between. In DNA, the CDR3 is TGCGCCAGCAGTGGTCGGTTAAGCGAGCAGTACTTC. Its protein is CASSGRLSEQYF.

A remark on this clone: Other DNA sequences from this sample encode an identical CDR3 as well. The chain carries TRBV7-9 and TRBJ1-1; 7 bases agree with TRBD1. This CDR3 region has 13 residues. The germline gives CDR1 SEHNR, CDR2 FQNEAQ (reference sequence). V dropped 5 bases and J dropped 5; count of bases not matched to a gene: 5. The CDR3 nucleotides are TGTGCCAGCAGCCCCCCAGGGGGTACTGAAGCTTTCTTT. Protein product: CASSPPGGTEAFF.

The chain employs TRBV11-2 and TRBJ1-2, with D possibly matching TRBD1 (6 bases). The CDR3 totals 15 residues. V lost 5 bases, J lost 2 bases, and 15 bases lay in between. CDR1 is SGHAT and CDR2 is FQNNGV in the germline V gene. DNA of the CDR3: TGTGCCAGCAGCCAGTACAGGGCCCCCAACTATGGCTACACCTTC. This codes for CASSQYRAPNYGYTF.

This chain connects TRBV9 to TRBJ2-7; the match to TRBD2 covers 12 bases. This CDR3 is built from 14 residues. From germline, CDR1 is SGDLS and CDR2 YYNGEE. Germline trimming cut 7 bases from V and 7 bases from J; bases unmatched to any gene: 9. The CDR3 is CASGKTSGSGEQYF. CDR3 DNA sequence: TGTGCCAGCGGCAAGACTAGCGGGAGTGGTGAGCAGTACTTC.

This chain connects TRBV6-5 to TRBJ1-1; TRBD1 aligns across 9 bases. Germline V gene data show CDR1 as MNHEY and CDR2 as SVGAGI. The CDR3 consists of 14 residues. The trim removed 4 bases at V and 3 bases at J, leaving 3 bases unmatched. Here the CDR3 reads CASSSQGAYTEAFF. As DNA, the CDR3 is TGTGCCAGCAGTTCACAGGGGGCTTACACTGAAGCTTTCTTT.